The 15 T cell receptor beta chains in this list originate from one sample, sequenced in a study of cytomegalovirus exposure and HLA in healthy donors. With 60 Vbeta and 13 Jbeta primers, the PCR was carried out. Clones were sequenced by immunoSEQ multiplex PCR, and TCRdb holds only the in-frame ones, with some missing. The sample carries roughly 100,000 clones, around 10% recorded once. Sequencing was carried out using PBMCs. The receptors stem from a man aged 40-55 years in good health and CMV-seropositive.

This clone was seen only a few times. This same CDR3 is encoded by further DNA sequences in the sample. V usage is TRBV28 and J usage is TRBJ1-2; tentatively, D is TRBD1 (5 bases). Germline V gene lookup returns CDR1 MDHEN and CDR2 SYDVKM. Trimming removed 2 bases from V and 2 bases from J, with 6 bases in between. The length of the CDR3 is 13 residues. The CDR3 loop reads CASSLGQNYGYTF. In DNA form, the CDR3 reads TGTGCCAGCAGTTTAGGACAAAACTATGGCTACACCTTC.

The sample holds a few counts of this clone. The chain combines TRBV18 with TRBJ2-7; D perhaps matches TRBD1 (6 bases). Per the germline V gene, CDR1 is KGHSH and CDR2 is LQKENI. V was cut by 3 bases and J by 0 bases, with 18 bases left in between. The CDR3 length is 17 residues. The CDR3 nucleotides are TGTGCCAGCTCACCCCGTTCCACAGGGCCTAGCTCCTACGAGCAGTACTTC. Encoded protein: CASSPRSTGPSSYEQYF. The full variable domain, its missing parts supplied by reference TRBV18 and TRBJ2-7, is NAGVMQNPRHLVRRRGQEARLRCSPMKGHSHVYWYRQLPEEGLKFMVYLQKENIIDESGMPKERFSAEFPKEGPSILRIQQVVRGDSAAYFCASSPRSTGPSSYEQYFGPGTRLTVT.

V and J are TRBV7-8 and TRBJ1-5; possible D gene TRBD1, 5 bases. Trimming removed 2 bases at V and 6 bases at J, with 17 bases between. Germline V gene lookup returns CDR1 SGHVS and CDR2 FQNEAQ. This CDR3 region has 16 residues. This chain's CDR3 is CASSLYPQGNSQPQHF. CDR3 nucleotide sequence: TGTGCCAGCAGCTTATACCCCCAGGGAAACAGTCAGCCCCAGCATTTT. The full variable domain, completed using reference TRBV7-8 and TRBJ1-5, is GAGVSQSPRYKVAKRGQDVALRCDPISGHVSLFWYQQALGQGPEFLTYFQNEAQLDKSGLPSDRFFAERPEGSVSTLKIQRTQQEDSAVYLCASSLYPQGNSQPQHFGDGTRLSIL.

The rearrangement links TRBV29-1 to TRBJ2-1, with 8 positions matching TRBD2. The CDR3 loop spans 13 amino acids. V lost 3 bases, J lost 9 bases, and 7 bases stayed unmatched. Germline values: CDR1 SQVTM, CDR2 ANQGSEA. CDR3 amino acids: CSVDRGGRSEQFF. CDR3 DNA: TGCAGCGTTGATCGGGGCGGGAGGTCTGAGCAGTTCTTC.

In DNA, the CDR3 is TGTGCCAGCAGTGGCCTAGCGGGAAGAAATGAGCAGTTCTTC. This encodes CASSGLAGRNEQFF. The chain employs TRBV25-1 and TRBJ2-1; 9 bases match TRBD2. Germline CDR1 MGHDK, CDR2 SYGVNS. CDR3 length: 14 amino acids. J gave up 7 bases and V 4 bases, and 5 bases lay outside the gene matches.

The J gene is TRBJ2-3, the V gene TRBV6-5, with TRBD2 matching 9 bases. Germline CDR1 and CDR2: MNHEY and SVGAGI. This CDR3 region has 15 residues. The V gene end was trimmed by 6 bases and the J gene end by 2 bases; junction bases not matched to a gene: 6. Here the CDR3 reads CASRLAGVDTDTQYF. The CDR3 region has the DNA TGTGCCAGCAGGTTAGCGGGAGTCGACACAGATACGCAGTATTTT.

This chain connects TRBV7-9 to TRBJ2-3, with 9 bases that match TRBD2. The trim removed 5 bases at V and 4 bases at J, leaving 10 bases unmatched. The CDR3 is made up of 16 amino acids. CDR1 and CDR2 (germline): SEHNR, FQNEAQ (reference sequence). CDR3 coding DNA: TGTGCCAGCAGCAGAGGGACTAGCCCCGAATCAGATACGCAGTATTTT. It encodes CASSRGTSPESDTQYF.

The rearrangement uses TRBV5-6 and TRBJ2-3; 12 nucleotides align to TRBD2. CDR1 and CDR2 from the germline V gene are SGHDT and YYEEEE. V was clipped by 2 bases and J by 4 bases; unmatched bases: 5. The CDR3 is 16 amino acids. The chain's CDR3 is CASSLRRLAGADTQYF. The CDR3 DNA reads as TGTGCCAGCAGCTTACGGAGACTAGCGGGAGCAGATACGCAGTATTTT. Variable domain in full (rest from reference TRBV5-6 and TRBJ2-3): DAGVTQSPTHLIKTRGQQVTLRCSPKSGHDTVSWYQQALGQGPQFIFQYYEEEERQRGNFPDRFSGHQFPNYSSELNVNALLLGDSALYLCASSLRRLAGADTQYFGPGTRLTVL.

The chain carries TRBV27 and TRBJ1-5; unclear D gene. Germline V gene lookup returns CDR1 MNHEY and CDR2 SMNVEV (reference sequence). V lost 3 bases to trimming and J lost 1 base, with 13 bases between them. This CDR3 has 16 residues. DNA of the CDR3: TGTGCCAGCAGTTTCTTGGCAGAGGCGAGCAATCAGCCCCAGCATTTT. Protein sequence: CASSFLAEASNQPQHF.

This clone was picked up a small number of times. This chain joins TRBV21-1 and TRBJ2-1; the DNA was not used to check the table's D call, TRBD2. TRBV21-1 counts as a pseudogene. This CDR3 has 15 amino acids. In nucleotides, the CDR3 is TGTGCCAGCAGCAAAGGAGTGGTCAGCGGCAATGAGCAGTTCTTC. It translates to CASSKGVVSGNEQFF.

The rearrangement uses TRBV7-9 and TRBJ1-6; D is possibly TRBD1 (5 bases). Trimming took off 0 bases at V and 6 bases at J, with 12 bases between the two ends. Germline CDR1 reads SEHNR; CDR2 reads FQNEAQ (reference sequence). The CDR3 is made up of 16 amino acids. CDR3 sequence: CASSLALGLINSPLHF. The CDR3 DNA is TGTGCCAGCAGCTTAGCTCTGGGACTGATTAATTCACCCCTCCACTTT.

The V gene is TRBV5-5, the J gene TRBJ1-1; 7 positions agree with TRBD1. In germline, CDR1 is SGHKS, CDR2 YYEKEE (reference sequence). V lost 4 bases and J lost 3; bases outside the gene matches: 9. CDR3 length: 15 amino acids. CDR3 in amino acids: CASSRLGGRDTEAFF. The CDR3 bases are TGTGCCAGCAGCCGTTTAGGGGGCCGGGACACTGAAGCTTTCTTT. Drawing the rest from reference TRBV5-5 and TRBJ1-1, the complete variable domain is DAGVTQSPTHLIKTRGQQVTLRCSPISGHKSVSWYQQVLGQGPQFIFQYYEKEERGRGNFPDRFSARQFPNYSSELNVNALLLGDSALYLCASSRLGGRDTEAFFGQGTRLTVV.

The chain carries TRBV6-1 and TRBJ2-1, with TRBD1 matching over 7 bases. This CDR3 is built from 13 residues. CDR1 is MNHNS, CDR2 SASEGT, per germline. V lost 10 bases, J lost 4 bases, and 7 bases stayed unmatched. Here the CDR3 DNA reads TGTGCCACACAGGACAGGTCTTACAATGAGCAGTTCTTC. Protein sequence: CATQDRSYNEQFF.

A few counts support this clone. This sequence joins TRBV5-3 and TRBJ2-3; 8 bases map to TRBD2. TRBV5-3 is an ORF, and what it does is uncertain. The CDR3 spans 14 residues. Losses at the gene ends were 2 bases for V and 6 bases for J; bases not matched to a gene: 5. The CDR3 spells CARSFGLAGDTQYF. The CDR3 DNA is TGTGCCAGAAGCTTCGGACTAGCAGGTGATACGCAGTATTTT.

V usage is TRBV19 and J usage is TRBJ2-1; TRBD2 matches 13 bases. V lost 5 bases, J lost 4 bases, and 17 bases stayed unmatched. The germline gives CDR1 LNHDA, CDR2 SQIVND (reference sequence). The CDR3 extends over 20 amino acids. CDR3 region: CASSLNGLAGVQGLYNEQFF. The CDR3, as DNA: TGTGCCAGTAGTCTAAACGGACTAGCGGGAGTACAGGGTCTTTACAATGAGCAGTTCTTC.